This section outlines one TCR beta chain sequence together with its context. Its ends do not fully match the called genes, so a read error is possible. The data stem from a study of blood T cell repertoires in COVID-19. Looking at the study overall: From the United States, Italy and Spain came samples of acute and convalescent COVID-19. The cDNA or gDNA used as material had been derived from T cells, B-cell-depleted T cells, or PBMCs.

In the original analysis: Cell counts per sample came from amplifying reference gene primers. TCRdb keeps only in-frame clones here, not all; method: immunoSEQ multiplex PCR. V and J calls and clone size come straight from that table; D and trimming were deduced from the DNA. The data hold about 66,000 clones, with 89% observed a single time. The germline V gene has CDR1 MNHNS and CDR2 SASEGT. The CDR3 is made up of 14 amino acids. This rearrangement joins TRBV6-1 to TRBJ2-7; 8 bases map to TRBD1. This clonotype was sampled from a man between 60 and 70 years old with acute or convalescent COVID-19. Sequencing was performed on peripheral blood. The CDR3 coding sequence is TGTGCCAGCAGTGATTGGGCAGGGGGCCCAAAAACGAACTTC. Translation: CASSDWAGGPKTNF.